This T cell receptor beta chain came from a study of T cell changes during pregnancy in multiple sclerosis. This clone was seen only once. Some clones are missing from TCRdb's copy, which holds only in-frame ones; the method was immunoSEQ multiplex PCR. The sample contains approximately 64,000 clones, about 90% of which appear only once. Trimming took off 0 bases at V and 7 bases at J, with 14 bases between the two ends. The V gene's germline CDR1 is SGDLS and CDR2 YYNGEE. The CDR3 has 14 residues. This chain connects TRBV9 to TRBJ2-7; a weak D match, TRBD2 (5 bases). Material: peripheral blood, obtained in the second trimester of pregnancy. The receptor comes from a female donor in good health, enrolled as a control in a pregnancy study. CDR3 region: CASSVDAGSGEQYF. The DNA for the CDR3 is TGTGCCAGCAGCGTAGATGCGGGTTCGGGGGAGCAGTACTTC.